This T cell receptor (beta chain) was documented in a study of human T cells and chemical hapten exposure. MiXCR, applied by TCRdb to the RACE reads, yields one record per CDR3 protein. The sample includes some 120,000 distinct CDR3 sequences, around 8.2% of them seen just once. Only a few counts were recorded for this clonotype. Unmatched junction bases numbered 11, after V lost 0 bases and J lost 4 bases. In germline, CDR1 is LGHNA, CDR2 YSLEER. The CDR3 spans 17 residues. Indicated time point: healthy volunteer bleed at 2 weeks. The total RNA was obtained from whole blood that was not fractionated. Sequencing was done on a sample of whole blood. The sequence was collected from a male donor in good health. Some clones in this sample may be carry-over from other donors' samples. The rearrangement links TRBV4-3 to TRBJ1-2; 7 nucleotides match TRBD1. The CDR3 nucleotides are TGCGCCAGCAGCCAAGAAGAGACAGGGCTCCGCACCTATGGCTACACCTTC. It yields the protein CASSQEETGLRTYGYTF.